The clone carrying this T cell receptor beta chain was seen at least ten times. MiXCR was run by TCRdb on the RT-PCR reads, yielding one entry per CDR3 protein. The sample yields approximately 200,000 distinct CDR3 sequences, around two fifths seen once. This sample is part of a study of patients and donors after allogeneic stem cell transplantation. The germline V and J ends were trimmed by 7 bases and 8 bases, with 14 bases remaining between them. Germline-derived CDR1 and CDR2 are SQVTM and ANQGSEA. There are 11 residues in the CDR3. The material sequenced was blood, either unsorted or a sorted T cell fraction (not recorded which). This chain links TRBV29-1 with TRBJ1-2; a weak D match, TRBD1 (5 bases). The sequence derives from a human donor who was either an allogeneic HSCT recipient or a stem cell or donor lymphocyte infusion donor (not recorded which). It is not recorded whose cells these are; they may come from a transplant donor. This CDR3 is CSAQRQGGYTF. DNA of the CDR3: TGCAGCGCTCAACGGCAGGGAGGCTACACCTTC.